This record looks at one T cell receptor (beta chain) sequence and its context. Its antigen is unknown. To determine HCMV serostatus, a commercial ELISA kit was used to detect HCMV-specific IgG in serum. Ficoll density gradient centrifugation was used to isolate peripheral blood mononuclear cells from blood. The data stem from a study of T cells expressing NK-cell markers (dated by TCRdb to the early 2020s). Some background on the complete study: Three sorted T-cell subsets (CD3+CD56+NKG2C+, CD3+CD56+NKG2C- and CD3+CD56-NKG2C+) from roughly eight donors had their TCR beta-chain repertoires profiled. Of the eight sequenced donors, seven were found to be HCMV-seropositive and one was found to be HCMV-seronegative. The study sequenced eight donors, all healthy volunteers chosen at random: three men and five women. Illumina HiSeq 2000/2500, MiSeq or NextSeq was used to sequence libraries as 2 x 150 bp reads.

Results the study describes overall, beyond this receptor: In several donors, the dominant CD3+CD56+NKG2C+ clonotypes ranked among the top 10 CD8+ clonotypes, making up about 1.0-7.5% of CD8+ T cells. Whether the expanded NKG2C-expressing T cell clones were specific for HCMV antigens was left unclear. Those dominant clonotypes were again the most abundant among CD3+CD56-NKG2C+ cells in a few donors, at about 28.3-60.1%.

Data came from an Illumina HiSeq 2000. The TCR beta cDNA libraries were made using 5'RACE template switching, a step that added both a universal primer site and unique molecular identifiers. cDNA synthesis was primed from the TCR beta constant segment, followed by two successive PCR amplification steps. Under the source paper's analysis protocol: MIGEC handled demultiplexing of the reads and grouping by UMI, while MiTCR was used to assemble and quantify clonotypes. Only TCR cDNA sequences supported by at least two reads were kept to exclude erroneous sequences. The tcR package was used for downstream repertoire analysis, with clonotypes matched between fractions based on CDR3 nucleotide sequence plus V segment. Antigen specificity was annotated against VDJdb with VDJmatch, allowing one amino acid substitution in CDR3. Through TCRdb reprocessing, the reads give one entry per CDR3 protein sequence; DNA is omitted. Clone size and V and J calls follow TCRdb, not the original study. The sample's clone listing holds 300,000 to 450,000 distinct CDR3 sequences. Roughly 5.2% of the sample is taken by the ten largest.

CDR1 SGHRS and CDR2 YFSETQ are derived from the germline V gene. The CDR3 holds 16 amino acids from the cysteine to the phenylalanine. No DNA sequence was recorded. Recombination joined TRBV5-1 with TRBJ2-3; the D gene TCRdb calls, TRBD2, cannot be checked with no DNA. The clonotype was recovered from a man aged 18-70 years in good health. Source material: blood T cells: a sorted CD56 or NKG2C T cell subset, CD4+ or CD8+ T cells, or bulk PBMC T cells (not recorded which). The CDR3 loop reads CASSLGGLAGTDTQYF. Joined to the reference TRBV5-1 and TRBJ2-3 proteins, this CDR3 gives the full variable domain: KAGVTQTPRYLIKTRGQQVTLSCSPISGHRSVSWYQQTPGQGLQFLFEYFSETQRNKGNFPGRFSGRQFSNSRSEMNVSTLELGDSALYLCASSLGGLAGTDTQYFGPGTRLTVL.